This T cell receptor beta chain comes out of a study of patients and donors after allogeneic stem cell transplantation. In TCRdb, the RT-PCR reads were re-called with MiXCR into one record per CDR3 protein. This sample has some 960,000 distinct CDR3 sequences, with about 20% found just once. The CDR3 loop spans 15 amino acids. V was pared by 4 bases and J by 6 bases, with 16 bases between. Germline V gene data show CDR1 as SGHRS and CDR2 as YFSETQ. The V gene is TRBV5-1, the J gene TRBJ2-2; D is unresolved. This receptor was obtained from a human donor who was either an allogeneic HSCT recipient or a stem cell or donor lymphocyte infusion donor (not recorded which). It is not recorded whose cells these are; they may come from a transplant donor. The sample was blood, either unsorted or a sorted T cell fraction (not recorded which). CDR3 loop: CASSESTFKAGELFF. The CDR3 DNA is TGCGCCAGCAGCGAATCTACTTTTAAAGCCGGGGAGCTGTTTTTT.